The 24 T cell receptor beta chains listed next were all sequenced from one sample in a study of response to subunit inactivated influenza vaccine. Using its own MiXCR run on the RT-PCR reads, TCRdb lists one record per CDR3 protein. The sample consists of 450,000 to 500,000 distinct CDR3 sequences, approximately 11% of them appearing once. Specimen: PBMCs from blood, collected about 6 weeks after vaccination. The receptors stem from a man aged 45 to 65 who received an inactivated influenza vaccine.

V usage is TRBV25-1 and J usage is TRBJ2-5; 10 bases align to TRBD2. The J call may be mistaken, given a closer DNA end match to TRBJ2-1. This CDR3 has 15 amino acids. Germline CDR1 reads MGHDK; CDR2 reads SYGVNS. CDR3 protein: CASSTTSGIQETQFF. CDR3 DNA sequence: TGTGCCAGCAGTACTACTAGCGGGATCCAAGAGACCCAGTTCTTC.

The chain couples TRBV6-2 or TRBV6-3 to TRBJ1-2; D not resolved. The CDR3 runs to 12 residues. Germline V gives CDR1 MNHEY, CDR2 SVGEGT. V lost 2 bases and J lost 6, with 7 bases in between. This chain's CDR3 is CASSYPSDGYTF. The CDR3 DNA is TGTGCCAGCAGTTACCCTTCCGATGGCTACACCTTC.

This clonotype was seen repeatedly, ten times or more. V usage is TRBV20-1 and J usage is TRBJ2-7, with 8 bases that match TRBD1. With 0 bases clipped from V and 0 bases from J, the junction kept 7 bases outside the gene matches. Germline V CDR1 and CDR2: DFQATT, SNEGSKA (reference sequence). CDR3 length: 16 residues. CDR3 DNA: TGCAGTGCTAGAGATCCCCCGGGACAGGTCTCCTACGAGCAGTACTTC. Amino acid sequence: CSARDPPGQVSYEQYF.

This chain joins TRBV29-1 and TRBJ2-1; 7 bases are a match to TRBD2. CDR3 length: 13 residues. V lost 6 bases to trimming and J lost 6 bases; unmatched junction nucleotides: 8. Germline values: CDR1 SQVTM, CDR2 ANQGSEA. The DNA for the CDR3 is TGCAGCGTCGGGGGGAGGGCCAGCAATGAGCAGTTCTTC. It codes for CSVGGRASNEQFF.

This clonotype was picked up many times. The V call is TRBV5-1, the J call TRBJ2-1; TRBD2 agrees at 11 bases. Per germline, CDR1 SGHRS and CDR2 YFSETQ. Germline trimming cut 4 bases from V and 0 bases from J; bases unmatched to any gene: 15. This CDR3 region has 20 residues. CDR3 sequence: CASSPLPASGGPSSYNEQFF. CDR3 coding DNA: TGCGCCAGCAGCCCGCTCCCGGCTAGCGGGGGGCCGAGCTCCTACAATGAGCAGTTCTTC.

The chain carries TRBV5-1 and TRBJ2-1, with 15 bases fitting TRBD2. Trimming cost V 3 bases and J 3 bases; bases outside gene matches: 4. The germline gives CDR1 SGHRS, CDR2 YFSETQ. The CDR3 covers 17 residues. In DNA form, the CDR3 reads TGCGCCAGCAGCTCAGGACTAGCGGGAGGGAACTACAATGAGCAGTTCTTC. The encoded protein is CASSSGLAGGNYNEQFF.

This clonotype has a handful of counts. The V gene is TRBV7-2, the J gene TRBJ2-5; no clear D. CDR1 is SGHTA, CDR2 FQGNSA, per germline. The CDR3 extends over 13 amino acids. V was trimmed by 0 bases and J by 3 bases, leaving 5 bases between them. CDR3 in DNA: TGTGCCAGCAGCTTAGCTCTAGAAGAGACCCAGTACTTC. Translated: CASSLALEETQYF.

This clonotype was counted many times. For the CDR3, the DNA is TGTGCCAGCAGCACTAGCGGGATCTACAATGAGCAGTTCTTC. Amino acids: CASSTSGIYNEQFF. V usage is TRBV12-3 or TRBV12-4 and J usage is TRBJ2-1; 10 positions agree with TRBD2. This CDR3 is built from 14 residues. V trimming: 6 bases; J trimming: 3 bases; junction bases outside the gene matches: 2.

Of note for this clonotype: A much larger clone differs from this one at a single base, so this may be a read error. The chain uses TRBV28 and TRBJ2-7; D ambiguous. CDR1 is MDHEN and CDR2 is SYDVKM in the germline V gene. Between the trimmed V and J ends, which lost 5 bases and 2 bases, there was a span of 4 bases. This CDR3 contains 11 residues. The CDR3 spells CASSITYEQYF. CDR3 nucleotide sequence: TGTGCCAGCAGTATCACCTACGAGCAGTACTTC.

There are a few counts of this clonotype. The chain couples TRBV4-3 to TRBJ2-3; D call uncertain. CDR3 length equals 15 residues. The V gene lost 0 bases and the J gene lost 5 bases, with 12 bases spanning the gap. CDR1 and CDR2 (germline): LGHNA, YSLEER. The DNA for the CDR3 is TGCGCCAGCAGCCAAGAACGCCACCCGTTAGATACGCAGTATTTT. Its translation is CASSQERHPLDTQYF.

Many counts were recorded for this clonotype. The genes are TRBV5-1 and TRBJ1-5; D perhaps matches TRBD1 (6 bases). Germline CDR1 reads SGHRS; CDR2 reads YFSETQ. Trimming pared 2 bases from V and 4 bases from J, leaving 16 bases between. The CDR3 loop spans 16 amino acids. This CDR3 reads CASSLEAGDINQPQHF. The CDR3 nucleotides read TGCGCCAGCAGCTTAGAGGCTGGGGACATTAATCAGCCCCAGCATTTT. Variable domain in full (rest from reference TRBV5-1 and TRBJ1-5): KAGVTQTPRYLIKTRGQQVTLSCSPISGHRSVSWYQQTPGQGLQFLFEYFSETQRNKGNFPGRFSGRQFSNSRSEMNVSTLELGDSALYLCASSLEAGDINQPQHFGDGTRLSIL.

This clonotype has only a few counts. The rearrangement links TRBV28 to TRBJ1-6, with 8 positions matching TRBD1. This CDR3 region has 13 residues. Unmatched junction bases numbered 6, after V lost 8 bases and J lost 9 bases. Germline V gene sequence: CDR1 MDHEN, CDR2 SYDVKM. CDR3 amino acids: CASLGQGRSPLHF. The CDR3 DNA follows: TGTGCCAGCCTAGGACAGGGCCGTTCACCCCTCCACTTT.

This clonotype was seen at least ten times. The chain uses TRBV20-1 and TRBJ2-5; tentative D call: TRBD1 (5 bases). Germline CDR1 DFQATT, CDR2 SNEGSKA (reference sequence). V lost 5 bases, J lost 2 bases, and 18 bases lay in between. This CDR3 is built from 15 residues. CDR3 loop: CSASIRKTVQETQYF. The CDR3 region has the DNA TGCAGTGCTTCCATCAGGAAGACAGTGCAAGAGACCCAGTACTTC.

This clonotype has just a few counts. The V call is TRBV7-2, the J call TRBJ2-2; TRBD1 might be the D (5 bases). The V gene lost 5 bases and the J gene lost 4 bases, with 14 bases spanning the gap. The germline CDR1 and CDR2 sequences are SGHTA and FQGNSA. The CDR3 runs 15 residues. The CDR3 nucleotides read TGTGCCAGCAGCCCCTCCTGGGGCCGCACCGGGGAGCTGTTTTTT. This sequence encodes CASSPSWGRTGELFF.

The rearrangement uses TRBV28 and TRBJ1-4; TRBD1 agrees at 8 bases. The CDR3 covers 17 residues. Germline CDR1 reads MDHEN; CDR2 reads SYDVKM. J lost 3 bases, V lost 3 bases, and 9 bases had no gene match. CDR3 in amino acids: CASSLDRVDWANEKLFF. CDR3 DNA sequence: TGTGCCAGCAGTTTGGACAGGGTGGATTGGGCTAATGAAAAACTGTTTTTT.

This clonotype was detected only a few times. The chain links TRBV12-3 or TRBV12-4 to TRBJ1-4, with a possible D match to TRBD1 (5 bases). The CDR3 sequence is 14 residues long. Trimming stripped 1 base from V and 5 bases from J, with 8 bases between. The CDR3 region is CASSLVRGNEKLFF. The CDR3 region has the DNA TGTGCCAGCAGTTTAGTCCGGGGGAATGAAAAACTGTTTTTT.

This clonotype appeared many times. This chain links TRBV28 with TRBJ2-3, with 9 bases matching TRBD1. Germline V CDR1 and CDR2: MDHEN, SYDVKM. J lost 5 bases, V lost 2 bases, and 5 bases had no gene match. The CDR3 is 15 amino acids. CDR3 loop: CASSLNTGGVDTQYF. CDR3 DNA: TGTGCCAGCAGTTTAAACACAGGGGGCGTAGATACGCAGTATTTT.

This clonotype was recorded at least ten times. The chain is built from TRBV6-5 and TRBJ2-1; 12 bases fit TRBD2. The CDR3 has 15 residues. CDR1 is MNHEY and CDR2 is SVGAGI in the germline V gene. The V segment lost 5 bases and the J segment 9 bases; nucleotides outside the gene matches: 8. The CDR3 DNA reads as TGTGCCAGCAGTACTAGCGGGGGGAGGTCTATTGAGCAGTTCTTC. It codes for CASSTSGGRSIEQFF.

Ten or more counts support this clonotype. In nucleotides, the CDR3 is TGTGCCAGCTCACCGGAGAAGGGCTTCTACGAGCAGTACTTC. As protein: CASSPEKGFYEQYF. The chain carries TRBV18 and TRBJ2-7; D gene uncertain. Germline CDR1 reads KGHSH; CDR2 reads LQKENI. V was cut by 3 bases and J by 3 bases, with 12 bases left in between. CDR3 size: 14 residues.

J is TRBJ1-1 and V is TRBV20-1; D possibly corresponds to TRBD1 (5 bases). Germline assignment: CDR1 DFQATT and CDR2 SNEGSKA (reference sequence). V dropped 6 bases and J dropped 1 base, with 12 bases sitting between them. The CDR3 totals 13 residues. CDR3 region: CSAPGLANTEAFF. CDR3 nucleotide sequence: TGCAGTGCGCCGGGACTCGCGAACACTGAAGCTTTCTTT.

The table lists this clonotype with a few counts. J is TRBJ2-1 and V is TRBV5-1, with TRBD1 matching over 7 bases. J was trimmed by 8 bases and V by 4 bases; bases with no gene match: 6. CDR3 length: 13 residues. Germline CDR1 reads SGHRS; CDR2 reads YFSETQ. The CDR3 sequence is CASSGTDDHEQFF. In nucleotides, the CDR3 is TGCGCCAGCAGCGGGACAGACGACCATGAGCAGTTCTTC.

The CDR3 region has the DNA TGTGCCAGCGGTAATCTAGGGTTGAACACCGGGGAGCTGTTTTTT. The encoded protein is CASGNLGLNTGELFF. This chain connects TRBV9 to TRBJ2-2; D is ambiguous. The CDR3 has 15 amino acids. Trimming left V 7 bases short and J 1 base short, with 14 bases between. The germline V gene encodes CDR1 SGDLS and CDR2 YYNGEE.

V and J are TRBV28 and TRBJ2-4; 7 nucleotides line up with TRBD1. The junction had 8 bases not matched to a gene; V was cut back by 4 bases and J by 8 bases. Germline V CDR1 and CDR2: MDHEN, SYDVKM. CDR3 length: 14 amino acids. The CDR3 nucleotides read TGTGCCAGCAGTTACGGGACAGAGGTAGACATTCAGTACTTC. As protein: CASSYGTEVDIQYF.

This clonotype was observed at least ten times. The gene calls are TRBV12-3 or TRBV12-4 and TRBJ1-6; D is unclear. The CDR3 is made up of 13 amino acids. Deletions cut 1 base from V and 11 bases from J, with 9 bases between. As DNA, the CDR3 is TGTGCCAGCAGTTTAGGGTTGTATACACCCCTCCACTTT. As protein: CASSLGLYTPLHF.